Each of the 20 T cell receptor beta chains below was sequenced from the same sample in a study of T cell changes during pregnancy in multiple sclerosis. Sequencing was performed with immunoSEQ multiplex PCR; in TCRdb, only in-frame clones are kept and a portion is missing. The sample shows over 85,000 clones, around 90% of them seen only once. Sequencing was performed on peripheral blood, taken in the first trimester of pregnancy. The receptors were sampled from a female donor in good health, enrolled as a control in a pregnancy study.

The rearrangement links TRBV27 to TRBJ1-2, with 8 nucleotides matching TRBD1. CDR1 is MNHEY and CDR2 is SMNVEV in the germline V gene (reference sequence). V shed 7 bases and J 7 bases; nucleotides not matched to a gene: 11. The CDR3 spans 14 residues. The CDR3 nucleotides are TGTGCCAGCACCCGGGCAGGGGGCGGCTCTGGCTACACCTTC. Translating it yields CASTRAGGGSGYTF.

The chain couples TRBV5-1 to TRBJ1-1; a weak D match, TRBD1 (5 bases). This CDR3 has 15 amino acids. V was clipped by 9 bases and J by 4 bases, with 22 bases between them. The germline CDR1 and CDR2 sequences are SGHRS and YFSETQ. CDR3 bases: TGCGCCACTGGCGGGGGGGGAACTACAGGCACTGAAGCTTTCTTT. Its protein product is CATGGGGTTGTEAFF.

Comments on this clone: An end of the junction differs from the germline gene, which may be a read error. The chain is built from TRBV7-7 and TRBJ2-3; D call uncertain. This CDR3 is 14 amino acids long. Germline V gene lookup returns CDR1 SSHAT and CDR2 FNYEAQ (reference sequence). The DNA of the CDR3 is TGTGCTAGCAGCTTATTGGATAGCCCAGATACGCAGTATTTT. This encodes CASSLLDSPDTQYF.

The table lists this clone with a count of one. CDR3 residues: CASSDREGERAFF. In DNA form, the CDR3 reads TGTGCCAGCAGTGACAGAGAAGGGGAAAGGGCTTTCTTT. The rearrangement joins TRBV2 to TRBJ1-1, with D maybe TRBD1 (5 bases). V was shortened by 3 bases and J by 11 bases, with 16 bases between the two germline ends. Per germline, CDR1 SNHLY and CDR2 FYNNEI. There are 13 residues in the CDR3.

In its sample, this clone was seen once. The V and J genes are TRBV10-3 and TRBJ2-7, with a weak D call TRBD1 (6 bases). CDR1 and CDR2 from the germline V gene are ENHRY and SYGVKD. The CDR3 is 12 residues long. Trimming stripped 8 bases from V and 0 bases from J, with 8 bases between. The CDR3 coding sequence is TGTGCCATCCAGGGGAGCTCCTACGAGCAGTACTTC. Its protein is CAIQGSSYEQYF.

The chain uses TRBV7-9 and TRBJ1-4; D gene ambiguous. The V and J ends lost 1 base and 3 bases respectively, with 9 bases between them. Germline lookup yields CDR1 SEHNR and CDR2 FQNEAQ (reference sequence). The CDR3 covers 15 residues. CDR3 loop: CASSLGLSPNEKLFF. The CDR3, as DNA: TGTGCCAGCAGCTTAGGTTTGAGTCCTAATGAAAAACTGTTTTTT.

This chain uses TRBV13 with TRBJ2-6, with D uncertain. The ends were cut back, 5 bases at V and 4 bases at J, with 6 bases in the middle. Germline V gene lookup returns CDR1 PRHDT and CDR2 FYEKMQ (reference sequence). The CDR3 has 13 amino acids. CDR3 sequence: CASSARGANVLTF. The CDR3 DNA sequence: TGTGCCAGCAGCGCCCGGGGGGCCAACGTCCTGACTTTC.

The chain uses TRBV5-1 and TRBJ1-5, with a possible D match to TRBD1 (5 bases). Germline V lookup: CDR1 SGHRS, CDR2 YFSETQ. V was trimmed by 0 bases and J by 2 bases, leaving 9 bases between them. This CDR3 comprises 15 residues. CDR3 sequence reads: CASSLEGVGNQPQHF. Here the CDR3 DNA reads TGCGCCAGCAGCTTGGAAGGGGTGGGCAATCAGCCCCAGCATTTT.

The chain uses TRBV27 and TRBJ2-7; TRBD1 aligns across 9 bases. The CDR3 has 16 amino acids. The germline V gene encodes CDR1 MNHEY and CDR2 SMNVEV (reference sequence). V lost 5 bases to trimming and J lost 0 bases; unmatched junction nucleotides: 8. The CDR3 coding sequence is TGTGCCAGCAGTACAACAGGGGGCGATAGCTCCTACGAGCAGTACTTC. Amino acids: CASSTTGGDSSYEQYF.

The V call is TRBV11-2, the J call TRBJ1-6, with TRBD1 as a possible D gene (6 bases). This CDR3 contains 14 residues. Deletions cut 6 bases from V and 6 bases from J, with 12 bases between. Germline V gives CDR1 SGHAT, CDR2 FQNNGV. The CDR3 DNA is TGTGCCAGCAGTTTCGACAGGCCTAATTCACCCCTCCACTTT. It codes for CASSFDRPNSPLHF. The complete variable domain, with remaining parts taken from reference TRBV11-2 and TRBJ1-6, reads EAGVAQSPRYKIIEKRQSVAFWCNPISGHATLYWYQQILGQGPKLLIQFQNNGVVDDSQLPKDRFSAERLKGVDSTLKIQPAKLEDSAVYLCASSFDRPNSPLHFGNGTRLTVT.

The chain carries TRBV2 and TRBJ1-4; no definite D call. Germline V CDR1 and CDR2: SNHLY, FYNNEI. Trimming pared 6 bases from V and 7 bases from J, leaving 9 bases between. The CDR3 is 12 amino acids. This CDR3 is CASSVRLEKLFF. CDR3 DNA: TGTGCCAGCAGCGTTCGACTTGAAAAACTGTTTTTT.

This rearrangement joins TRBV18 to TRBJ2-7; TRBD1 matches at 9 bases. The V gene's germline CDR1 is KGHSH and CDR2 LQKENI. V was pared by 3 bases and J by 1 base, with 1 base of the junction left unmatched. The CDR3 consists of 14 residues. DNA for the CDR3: TGTGCCAGCTCACCCGGGACAGGGTCCTACGAGCAGTACTTC. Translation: CASSPGTGSYEQYF.

The CDR3 coding sequence is TGTGCCAGCAGCGAGCGGGGGGTTGAGCAGTTCTTC. This gives the protein CASSERGVEQFF. This rearrangement joins TRBV6-5 to TRBJ2-1; 9 nucleotides match TRBD2. The CDR3 length is 12 residues. The germline V gene has CDR1 MNHEY and CDR2 SVGAGI. V dropped 6 bases and J dropped 9; count of bases not matched to a gene: 3.

The CDR3 region has the DNA TGTGCCAGCTCACCTAGCGGACTACGCTCTGCTAATGAAAAACTGTTTTTT. Translating gives CASSPSGLRSANEKLFF. V is TRBV18 and J is TRBJ1-4, with D unclear. Trimming took 3 bases from V and 3 from J, leaving 17 bases between them. The V gene's germline CDR1 is KGHSH and CDR2 LQKENI. CDR3 length equals 17 residues.

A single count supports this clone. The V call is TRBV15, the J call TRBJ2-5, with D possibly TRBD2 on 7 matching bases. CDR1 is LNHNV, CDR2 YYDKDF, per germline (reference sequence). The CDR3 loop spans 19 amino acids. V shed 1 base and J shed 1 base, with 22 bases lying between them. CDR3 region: CATSRAGGSNLGSQETQYF. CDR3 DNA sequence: TGTGCCACCAGCAGAGCGGGGGGCTCGAATTTGGGCTCCCAAGAGACCCAGTACTTC.

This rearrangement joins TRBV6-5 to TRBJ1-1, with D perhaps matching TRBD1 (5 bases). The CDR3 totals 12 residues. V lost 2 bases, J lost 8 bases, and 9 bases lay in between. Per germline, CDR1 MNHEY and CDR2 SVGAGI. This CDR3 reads CASSYGPGEAFF. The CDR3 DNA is TGTGCCAGCAGTTACGGACCAGGGGAAGCTTTCTTT.

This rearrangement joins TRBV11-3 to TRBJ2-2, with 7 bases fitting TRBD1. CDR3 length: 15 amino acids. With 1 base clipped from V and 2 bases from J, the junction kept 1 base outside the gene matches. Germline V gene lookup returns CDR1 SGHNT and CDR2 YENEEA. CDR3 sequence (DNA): TGTGCCAGCAGCTTAGGGACAGGCAACACCGGGGAGCTGTTTTTT. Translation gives CASSLGTGNTGELFF.

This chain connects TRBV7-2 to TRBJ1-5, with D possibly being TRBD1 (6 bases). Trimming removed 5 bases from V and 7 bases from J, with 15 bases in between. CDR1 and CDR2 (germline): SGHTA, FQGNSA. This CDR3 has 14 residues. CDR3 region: CASSRGGPGQPQHF. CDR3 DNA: TGTGCCAGCAGCCGGGGGGGGCCAGGGCAGCCCCAGCATTTT.

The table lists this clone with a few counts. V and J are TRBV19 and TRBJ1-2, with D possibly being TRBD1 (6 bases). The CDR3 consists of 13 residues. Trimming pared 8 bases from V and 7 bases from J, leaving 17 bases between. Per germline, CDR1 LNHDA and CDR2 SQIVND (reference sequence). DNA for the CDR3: TGTGCCAGTGCACCACAGGGTTCTGGTGGCTACACCTTC. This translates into CASAPQGSGGYTF.

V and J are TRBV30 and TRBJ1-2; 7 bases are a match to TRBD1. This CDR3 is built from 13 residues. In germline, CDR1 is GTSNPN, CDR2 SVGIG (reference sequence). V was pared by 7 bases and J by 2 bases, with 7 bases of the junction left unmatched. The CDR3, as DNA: TGTGCCTTCGAGGGACAGACAAACTATGGCTACACCTTC. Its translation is CAFEGQTNYGYTF.